This record looks at one T cell receptor beta chain sequence and its context. The record originates from a study of regulatory T cells in long-lasting Graves disease. Through Arm-PCR of CDR3 regions and iRepertoire HTBI primers, TCR beta libraries were built. One entry per CDR3 protein results from TCRdb running MiXCR on the multiplex PCR reads. Of some 320,000 distinct CDR3 sequences in the sample, 18% were seen once. The time point was: newly diagnosed GD, antithyroid drugs for less than 3 months. Generation of the TCR library employed RNA extracted from PBMCs. The receptor comes from a female donor with Graves disease. The sequences come from peripheral blood mononuclear cells (PBMCs), collected at new diagnosis, from a patient treated with antithyroid drugs.

The CDR3 DNA follows: TGTGCCAGCAGTTATCCCCGGACAGGACGAAATCAGCCCCAGCATTTT. It encodes CASSYPRTGRNQPQHF. V and J are TRBV6-5 and TRBJ1-5; 7 bases are shared with TRBD1. Unmatched junction bases numbered 9, after V lost 3 bases and J lost 4 bases. Germline CDR1 reads MNHEY; CDR2 reads SVGAGI. CDR3 length equals 16 residues.